One sample yielded the 5 T cell receptor beta chains listed below, sequenced in a study of cytomegalovirus exposure and HLA in healthy donors. Primers for the PCR totalled 60 Vbeta and 13 Jbeta. The method was immunoSEQ multiplex PCR; TCRdb's version includes in-frame clones alone and lacks a portion of them. In the table there are over 100,000 clones, 79% of which are singletons. The sample was PBMCs. These receptors all stem from a woman aged 18-29 years in good health and CMV-seropositive.

The chain couples TRBV4-1 to TRBJ1-1, with a possible D match to TRBD1 (6 bases). Trimming shortened V by 4 bases and J by 3 bases, and 12 bases separated the two germline ends. From germline, CDR1 is MGHRA and CDR2 YSYEKL. CDR3 length: 14 amino acids. The CDR3 coding sequence is TGCGCCAGCAGCCCACACGAGGGGGACACTGAAGCTTTCTTT. Amino acids: CASSPHEGDTEAFF.

V is TRBV19 and J is TRBJ1-1; 8 nucleotides agree with TRBD1. This CDR3 region has 14 residues. The junction had 6 bases not matched to a gene; V was cut back by 5 bases and J by 4 bases. Germline V lookup: CDR1 LNHDA, CDR2 SQIVND (reference sequence). The CDR3 is CASSGQGDSTEAFF. The CDR3 DNA reads TGTGCCAGTAGTGGACAGGGCGACAGCACTGAAGCTTTCTTT.

The V gene is TRBV12-2, the J gene TRBJ2-7; the D call TRBD2 from the table was never checked on the DNA. TRBV12-2 counts as a pseudogene. This CDR3 is built from 15 residues. Written as DNA, the CDR3 is TGTGCAAGTCGCCGGGGACTAGCGGAGACCTACGAGCAGTACTTC. As protein: CASRRGLAETYEQYF.

The chain uses TRBV10-1 and TRBJ1-1; D is uncertain. Trimming removed 5 bases from V and 0 bases from J, with 10 bases in between. CDR3 length: 14 residues. Per germline, CDR1 WNHNN and CDR2 SYGVQD (reference sequence). Here the CDR3 reads CASSPSNMNTEAFF. CDR3 sequence (DNA): TGCGCCAGCAGTCCCAGTAACATGAACACTGAAGCTTTCTTT.

The CDR3, as DNA: TGCGCCAGCAAATCCCCCGCGGGAGGGGATTACAATGAGCAGTTCTTC. Translated: CASKSPAGGDYNEQFF. V is TRBV5-1 and J is TRBJ2-1, with TRBD2 identical over 9 bases. Unmatched junction bases numbered 11, after V lost 6 bases and J lost 4 bases. The CDR3 is 16 amino acids. Per the germline V gene, CDR1 is SGHRS and CDR2 is YFSETQ.